The clone carrying this TCR beta chain was detected ten times or more. Its antigen remains unidentified. The germline CDR1 and CDR2 sequences are LNHDA and SQIVND (reference sequence). The V end lost 4 bases, the J end lost 2 bases, and 18 bases lay between the germline ends. The CDR3 length is 16 residues. TCRdb re-analysed the PCR reads in MiXCR, keeping a single row per CDR3 protein. Of 62,000 or so distinct CDR3 sequences detected, about a sixth appear once; the ten largest clones hold about 1.5%. This entry comes from a study of molecular identifiers for immune sequencing clone quantification. Findings and limits, study-wide: Researchers reportedly could pick up spiked Jurkat TCR RNA from one cell mixed into some 1 million naive cells.

The chain carries TRBV19 and TRBJ2-7; unclear D gene. This receptor was identified in a human donor in good health. Some libraries in this study had Jurkat cell RNA spiked in. Sequencing was performed on naive CD8+ T cells from blood, with Jurkat cell RNA spiked in. Subset indicated: FACS-sorted CD8+CD4-CCR7+CD45RA+ naive T cells. DNA for the CDR3: TGTGCCAGTAGTACGGCGTGGGCAGGCTACACCTACGAGCAGTACTTC. It encodes CASSTAWAGYTYEQYF.